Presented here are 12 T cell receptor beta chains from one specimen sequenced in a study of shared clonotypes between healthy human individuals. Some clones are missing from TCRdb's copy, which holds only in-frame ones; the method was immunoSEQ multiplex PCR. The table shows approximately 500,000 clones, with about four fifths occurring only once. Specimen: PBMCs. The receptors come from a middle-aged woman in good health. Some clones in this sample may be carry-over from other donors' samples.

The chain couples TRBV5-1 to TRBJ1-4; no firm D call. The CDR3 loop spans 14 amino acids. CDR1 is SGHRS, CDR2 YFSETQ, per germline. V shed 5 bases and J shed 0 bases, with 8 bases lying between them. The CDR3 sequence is CASSFSTTNEKLFF. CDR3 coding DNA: TGCGCCAGCAGTTTTTCAACAACTAATGAAAAACTGTTTTTT.

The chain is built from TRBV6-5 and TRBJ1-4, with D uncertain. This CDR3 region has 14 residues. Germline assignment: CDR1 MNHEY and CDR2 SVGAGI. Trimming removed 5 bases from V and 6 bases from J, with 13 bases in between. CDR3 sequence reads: CASSQTPHYEKLFF. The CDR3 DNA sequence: TGTGCCAGCAGTCAAACACCCCACTATGAAAAACTGTTTTTT.

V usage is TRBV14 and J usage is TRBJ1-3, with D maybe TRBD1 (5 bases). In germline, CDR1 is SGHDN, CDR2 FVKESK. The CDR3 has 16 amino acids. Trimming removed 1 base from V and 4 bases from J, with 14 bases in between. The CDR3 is CASSQGQGQFGNTIYF. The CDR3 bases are TGTGCCAGCAGCCAAGGGCAGGGCCAGTTCGGAAACACCATATATTTT.

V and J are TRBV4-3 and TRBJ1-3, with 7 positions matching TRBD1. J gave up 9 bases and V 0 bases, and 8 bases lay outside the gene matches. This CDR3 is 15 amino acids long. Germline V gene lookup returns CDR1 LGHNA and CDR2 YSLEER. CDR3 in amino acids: CASSQDPRGQSTIYF. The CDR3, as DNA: TGCGCCAGCAGCCAAGATCCAAGGGGACAGAGCACCATATATTTT.

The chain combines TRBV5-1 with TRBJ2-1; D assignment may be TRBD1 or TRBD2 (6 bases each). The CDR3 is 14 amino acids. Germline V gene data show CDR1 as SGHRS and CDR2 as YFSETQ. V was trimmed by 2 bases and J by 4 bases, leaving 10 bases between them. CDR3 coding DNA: TGCGCCAGCAGCTTTAGGGGGGAGTACAATGAGCAGTTCTTC. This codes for CASSFRGEYNEQFF.

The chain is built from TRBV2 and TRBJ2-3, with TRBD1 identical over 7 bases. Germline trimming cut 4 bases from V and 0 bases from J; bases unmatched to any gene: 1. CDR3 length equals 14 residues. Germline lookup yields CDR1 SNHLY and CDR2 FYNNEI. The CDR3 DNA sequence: TGTGCCAGCAGTGCGGGACAGAGCACAGATACGCAGTATTTT. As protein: CASSAGQSTDTQYF.

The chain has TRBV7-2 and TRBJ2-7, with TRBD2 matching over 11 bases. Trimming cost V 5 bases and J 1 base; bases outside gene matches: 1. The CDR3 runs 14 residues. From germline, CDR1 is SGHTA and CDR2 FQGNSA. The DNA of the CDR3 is TGTGCCAGCAGCGGGACTAGCGGTTCCTACGAGCAGTACTTC. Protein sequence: CASSGTSGSYEQYF.

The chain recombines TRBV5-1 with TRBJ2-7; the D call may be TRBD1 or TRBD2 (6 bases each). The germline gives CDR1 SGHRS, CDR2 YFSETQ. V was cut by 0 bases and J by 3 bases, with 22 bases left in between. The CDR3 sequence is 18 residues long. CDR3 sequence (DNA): TGCGCCAGCAGCTTGGGGCCCGGGGGCCACGCGACAGTCTACGAGCAGTACTTC. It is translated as CASSLGPGGHATVYEQYF.

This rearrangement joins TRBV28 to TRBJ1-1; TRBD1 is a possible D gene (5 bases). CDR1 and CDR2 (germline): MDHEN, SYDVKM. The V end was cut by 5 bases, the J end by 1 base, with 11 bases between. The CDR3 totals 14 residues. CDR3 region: CASSRWGENTEAFF. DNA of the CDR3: TGTGCCAGCAGTCGTTGGGGCGAGAACACTGAAGCTTTCTTT.

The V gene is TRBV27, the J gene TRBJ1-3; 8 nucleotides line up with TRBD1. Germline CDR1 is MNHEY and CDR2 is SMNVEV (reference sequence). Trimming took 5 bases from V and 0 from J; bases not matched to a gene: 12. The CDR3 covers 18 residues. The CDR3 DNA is TGTGCCAGCAGTCCATACATCAGGGGGCGCGCCTCTGGAAACACCATATATTTT. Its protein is CASSPYIRGRASGNTIYF.

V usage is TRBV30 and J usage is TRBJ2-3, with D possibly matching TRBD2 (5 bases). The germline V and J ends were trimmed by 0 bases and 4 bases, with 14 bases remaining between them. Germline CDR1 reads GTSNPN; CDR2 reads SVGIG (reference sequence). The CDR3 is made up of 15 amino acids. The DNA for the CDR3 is TGTGCCTGGAGTGTACGGGGAAGAGGCTCAGATACGCAGTATTTT. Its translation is CAWSVRGRGSDTQYF.

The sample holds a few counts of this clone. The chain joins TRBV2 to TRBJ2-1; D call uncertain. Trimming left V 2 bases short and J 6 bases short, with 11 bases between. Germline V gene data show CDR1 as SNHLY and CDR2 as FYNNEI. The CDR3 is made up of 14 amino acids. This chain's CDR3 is CASSENHPSNEQFF. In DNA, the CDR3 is TGTGCCAGCAGTGAAAACCACCCGTCCAATGAGCAGTTCTTC.